The clone carrying this T cell receptor (beta chain) turned up a few times. The sample comes from a study of T-cell memory formation after mild COVID-19. Barcoded TCR alpha and TCR beta cDNA libraries with UMIs came from 5'RACE using constant-segment primers. A single record per CDR3 protein comes from TCRdb applying MiXCR to the 5' RACE reads. The sample lists under 300,000 distinct CDR3 sequences, 7.5% to 9.5% occurring once. Trimming removed 5 bases from V and 1 base from J; junction bases left unmatched: 17. CDR1 and CDR2 (germline): SGHTA, FQGTGA. The CDR3 runs to 20 residues. The sequencing input was PBMCs or a T cell subset sorted from them (not recorded which). This rearrangement joins TRBV7-3 to TRBJ2-1; 10 positions match TRBD1. The sequence came from a man aged 18 to 35 who had mild COVID-19 (a few samples of this study predate the infection). Cell type and time point are not known. The CDR3 DNA is TGTGCCAGCAGCCTTCGAGCCGGGACAGGGGAAACGAAATCCTACAATGAGCAGTTCTTC. Amino acids: CASSLRAGTGETKSYNEQFF.